The rows below give T cell receptor beta chains drawn from one sample of a study of cytomegalovirus exposure and HLA in healthy donors. Profiling relied on immunoSEQ multiplex PCR, and the TCRdb table lists in-frame clones only, not all of them. Among approximately 160,000 clones listed, approximately 67% were seen once. Specimen: PBMCs. The receptors here all came from a woman aged 18 to 35 in good health and CMV-seropositive. Each CDR3 is given with its conserved first and last residue. The order of the fields is V gene, clone size, J gene, D gene, CDR3 DNA, CDR3 protein. The D gene is left open where the match is weak. Where a row states a size, it is once, few, many or the class of an expanded clone; other rows omit it.

TRBV30	few	TRBJ1-5	-	TGTGCCTGGAGTGTACTTGGGCCCCAGCATTTT	CAWSVLGPQHF
TRBV27	-	TRBJ1-6	-	TGTGCCAGCAGTTTGTCAGTCATTACAGGCCCGGCGGGAGTTTCACCCCTCCACTTT	CASSLSVITGPAGVSPLHF
TRBV5-8	-	TRBJ2-1	TRBD1	TGTGCCAGCAGCTTGGTAACAGAGACAGGGGACAATGAGCAGTTCTTC	CASSLVTETGDNEQFF
TRBV28	-	TRBJ1-5	-	TGTGCCAGCGGTGTCGGCAGGCCCGGTCAGGTAAGGCCCCAGCATTTT	CASGVGRPGQVRPQHF
TRBV5-4	-	TRBJ1-1	TRBD1	TGTGCCAGCAGCTTGAGGGCAGGGGGCGCGGGCACTGAAGCTTTCTTT	CASSLRAGGAGTEAFF
TRBV7-9	-	TRBJ2-7	-	TGTGCCAGCAGCTGGGGGGTTGGGCAGTACTTC	CASSWGVGQYF
TRBV4-2	-	TRBJ2-5	TRBD2	TGTGCCAGCAGCCGAAGGGACTACCACCAAGAGACCCAGTACTTC	CASSRRDYHQETQYF
TRBV28	-	TRBJ1-2	TRBD1	TGTGCCAGCAGGGGTAGGACAGGTCAAGGCTACACCTTC	CASRGRTGQGYTF
TRBV9	-	TRBJ2-7	-	TGTGCCAGCAGCGTAGGTCAGGGTGTGCAGTACTTC	CASSVGQGVQYF
TRBV9	-	TRBJ1-1	-	TGTGCCAGCAGCGTTACAGGGAGTGGGACTGAAGCTTTCTTT	CASSVTGSGTEAFF
TRBV19	-	TRBJ1-6	-	TGTGCCAGTAGCCCTTGGACAGACGTAAATTCACCCCTCCACTTT	CASSPWTDVNSPLHF
TRBV2	-	TRBJ2-6	-	TGTGCCAGCAAACCTCCTGCCGACAGTTACTCTGGGGCCAACGTCCTGACTTTC	CASKPPADSYSGANVLTF
TRBV7-6	-	TRBJ2-7	TRBD2	TGTGCCAGCAGCAATAGCGGGAGATCCTACGAGCAGTACTTC	CASSNSGRSYEQYF
TRBV28	-	TRBJ2-1	-	TGTGCCAGCAGTTTGGAGAGTCGCGGTGAGCAGTTCTTC	CASSLESRGEQFF
TRBV10-3	-	TRBJ1-1	TRBD1	TGTGCCATCAGGGAGCCCGGACAGGGACAATCATCTGAAGCTTTCTTT	CAIREPGQGQSSEAFF
TRBV4-1	-	TRBJ2-1	TRBD2	TGCGCCAGCAGCCAAGACAAATCTAGCGGGAGGGCTTACAATGAGCAGTTCTTC	CASSQDKSSGRAYNEQFF
TRBV27	-	TRBJ2-7	TRBD1	TGTGCCAGCAGCCTCCGGACAGGCCCCTACGAGCAGTACTTC	CASSLRTGPYEQYF
TRBV30	-	TRBJ2-5	TRBD1	TGTGCCTGGAGTGTACTAGGGGGGGGACAGGGGAGGTCGGGTCAAGAGACCCAGTACTTC	CAWSVLGGGQGRSGQETQYF
TRBV10-3	-	TRBJ2-7	TRBD1	TGTGCCATCAGTGACAGACAGGGGGCCACCTACGAGCAGTACTTC	CAISDRQGATYEQYF
TRBV19	-	TRBJ1-6	-	TGTGCCAGTAACGAGGGTTCGGATAATTCACCCCTCCACTTT	CASNEGSDNSPLHF
TRBV10-3	-	TRBJ2-7	TRBD1	TGTGCCATTAGGGGGCTCTCCTACGAGCAGTACTTC	CAIRGLSYEQYF
TRBV10-2	-	TRBJ1-1	-	TGCGCCAGCAGTGAGCAGGGGATGAACACTGAAGCTTTCTTT	CASSEQGMNTEAFF
TRBV5-4	-	TRBJ2-3	-	TGTGCCAGCAGCTTGGGGGGGACTAGCACAGATACGCAGTATTTT	CASSLGGTSTDTQYF
TRBV6-1	few	TRBJ1-4	-	TGTGCCAGCAGTGAAGCGGGGGGGGTACTGTTTTTT	CASSEAGGVLFF
TRBV5-8	-	TRBJ2-3	TRBD1	TGTGCCAGCAGCCTTGGGACAGCCGTTTTCACAGATACGCAGTATTTT	CASSLGTAVFTDTQYF
TRBV28	-	TRBJ1-3	-	TGTGCCAGCAGTTTACTCGACGGGTTTGTAAACACCATATATTTT	CASSLLDGFVNTIYF
TRBV5-1	few	TRBJ2-1	-	TGCGCCAGCAGCAGTATTTACGCGGACAATGAGCAGTTCTTC	CASSSIYADNEQFF
TRBV13	-	TRBJ1-3	-	TGTGCCAGCAGCTTACTTGGAAACACCATATATTTT	CASSLLGNTIYF
TRBV6-1	few	TRBJ1-6	-	TGTGCCAGCAGTGAAGCTGGGGCCCCAAATTCACCCCTCCACTTT	CASSEAGAPNSPLHF
TRBV7-9	few	TRBJ1-4	TRBD1	TGTGCCAGCAGTCAGGCCGGGACAGGGGATGAAAAACTGTTTTTT	CASSQAGTGDEKLFF
TRBV15	-	TRBJ1-5	-	TGTGCCACCAGCGTCGAAGACAGCTATAGCAATCAGCCCCAGCATTTT	CATSVEDSYSNQPQHF